Here is one T cell receptor beta chain with its context. The record originates from a study of shared clonotypes between healthy human individuals. This table comes from immunoSEQ multiplex PCR, and its TCRdb copy is limited to in-frame clones, with some not included. The sample has approximately 400,000 clones, just over 95% seen once. The source is a man aged 30 to 39 in good health. Specimen: memory CD8+ T cells sorted from blood. Subset in this sample: CD45RO+ cells pooled with CCR7-negative TemRA cells.

The CDR3 DNA reads TGTGCCAGCAGCCCCTTCGGGACAAAGAGCTCCTACAATGAGCAGTTCTTC. It codes for CASSPFGTKSSYNEQFF. The rearrangement uses TRBV7-2 and TRBJ2-1; D is perhaps TRBD1 (6 bases). The CDR3 consists of 17 residues. Trimming left V 5 bases short and J 0 bases short, with 17 bases between. The germline gives CDR1 SGHTA, CDR2 FQGNSA.